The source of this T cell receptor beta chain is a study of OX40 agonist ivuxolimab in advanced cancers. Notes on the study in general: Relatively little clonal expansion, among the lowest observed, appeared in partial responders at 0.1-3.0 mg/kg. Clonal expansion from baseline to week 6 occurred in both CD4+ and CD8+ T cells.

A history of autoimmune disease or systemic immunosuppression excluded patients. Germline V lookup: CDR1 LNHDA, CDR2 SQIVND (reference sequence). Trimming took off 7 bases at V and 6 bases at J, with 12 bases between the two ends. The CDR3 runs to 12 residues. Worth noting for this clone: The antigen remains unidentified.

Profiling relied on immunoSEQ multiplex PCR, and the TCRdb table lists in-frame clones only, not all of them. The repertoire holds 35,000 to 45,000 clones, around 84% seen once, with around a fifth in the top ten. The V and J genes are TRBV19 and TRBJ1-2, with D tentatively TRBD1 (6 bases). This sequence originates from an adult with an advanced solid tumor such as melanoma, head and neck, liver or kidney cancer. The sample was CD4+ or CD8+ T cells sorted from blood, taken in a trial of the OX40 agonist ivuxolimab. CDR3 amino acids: CASIGGKDGYTF. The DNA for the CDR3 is TGTGCCAGTATTGGGGGCAAGGATGGCTACACCTTC.